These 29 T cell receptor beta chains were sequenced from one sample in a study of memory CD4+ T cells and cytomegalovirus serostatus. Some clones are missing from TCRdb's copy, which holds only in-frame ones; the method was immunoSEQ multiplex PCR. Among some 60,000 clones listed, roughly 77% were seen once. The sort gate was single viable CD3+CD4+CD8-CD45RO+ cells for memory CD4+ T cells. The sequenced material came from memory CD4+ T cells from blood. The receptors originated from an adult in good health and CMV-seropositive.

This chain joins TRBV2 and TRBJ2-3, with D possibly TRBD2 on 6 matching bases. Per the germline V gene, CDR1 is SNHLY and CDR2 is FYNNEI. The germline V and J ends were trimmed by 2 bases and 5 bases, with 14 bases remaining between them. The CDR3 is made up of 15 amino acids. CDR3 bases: TGTGCCAGCAGTGAATTGTTCGGGAGTGGAGATACGCAGTATTTT. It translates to CASSELFGSGDTQYF.

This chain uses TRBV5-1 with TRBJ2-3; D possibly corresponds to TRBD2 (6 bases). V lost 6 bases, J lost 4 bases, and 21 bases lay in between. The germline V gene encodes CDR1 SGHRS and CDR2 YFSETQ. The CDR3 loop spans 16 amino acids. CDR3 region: CASTLNSGVAADTQYF. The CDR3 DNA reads TGCGCCAGCACTCTAAATAGCGGCGTTGCTGCAGATACGCAGTATTTT.

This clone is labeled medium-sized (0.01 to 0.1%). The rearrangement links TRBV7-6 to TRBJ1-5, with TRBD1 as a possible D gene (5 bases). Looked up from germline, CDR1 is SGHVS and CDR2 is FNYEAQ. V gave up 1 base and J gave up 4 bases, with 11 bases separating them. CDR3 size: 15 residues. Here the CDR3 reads CASSLGVAGNQPQHF. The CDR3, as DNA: TGTGCCAGCAGCTTAGGCGTTGCAGGGAATCAGCCCCAGCATTTT. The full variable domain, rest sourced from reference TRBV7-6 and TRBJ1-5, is GAGVSQSPRYKVTKRGQDVALRCDPISGHVSLYWYRQALGQGPEFLTYFNYEAQQDKSGLPNDRFSAERPEGSISTLTIQRTEQRDSAMYRCASSLGVAGNQPQHFGDGTRLSIL.

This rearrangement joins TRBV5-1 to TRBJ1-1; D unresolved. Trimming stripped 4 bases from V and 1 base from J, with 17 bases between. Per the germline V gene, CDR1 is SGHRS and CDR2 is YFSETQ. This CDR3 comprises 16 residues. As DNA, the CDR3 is TGCGCCAGCAGCCAGAACGACCGGAGACAGAACACTGAAGCTTTCTTT. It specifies CASSQNDRRQNTEAFF.

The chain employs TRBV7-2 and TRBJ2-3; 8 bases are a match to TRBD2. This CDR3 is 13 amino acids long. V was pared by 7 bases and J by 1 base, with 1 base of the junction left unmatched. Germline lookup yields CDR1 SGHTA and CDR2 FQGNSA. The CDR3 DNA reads TGTGCCAGCAAGACTAGCGGCACAGATACGCAGTATTTT. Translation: CASKTSGTDTQYF.

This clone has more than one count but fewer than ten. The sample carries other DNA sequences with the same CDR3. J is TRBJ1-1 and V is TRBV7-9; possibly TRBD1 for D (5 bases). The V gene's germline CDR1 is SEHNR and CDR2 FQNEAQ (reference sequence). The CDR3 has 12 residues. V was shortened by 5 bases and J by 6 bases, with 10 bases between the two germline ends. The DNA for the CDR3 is TGTGCCAGCAGCCCCCGGGGCCCTGAAGCTTTCTTT. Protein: CASSPRGPEAFF. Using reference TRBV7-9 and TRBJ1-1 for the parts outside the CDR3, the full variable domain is DTGVSQNPRHKITKRGQNVTFRCDPISEHNRLYWYRQTLGQGPEFLTYFQNEAQLEKSRLLSDRFSAERPKGSFSTLEIQRTEQGDSAMYLCASSPRGPEAFFGQGTRLTVV.

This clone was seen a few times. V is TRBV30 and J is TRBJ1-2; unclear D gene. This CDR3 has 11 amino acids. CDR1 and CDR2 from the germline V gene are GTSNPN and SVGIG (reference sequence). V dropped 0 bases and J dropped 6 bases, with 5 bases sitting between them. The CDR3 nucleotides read TGTGCCTGGAGTGTACGCCATGGCTACACCTTC. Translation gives CAWSVRHGYTF. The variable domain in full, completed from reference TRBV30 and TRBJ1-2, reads SQTIHQWPATLVQPVGSPLSLECTVEGTSNPNLYWYRQAAGRGLQLLFYSVGIGQISSEVPQNLSASRPQDRQFILSSKKLLLSDSGFYLCAWSVRHGYTFGSGTRLTVV.

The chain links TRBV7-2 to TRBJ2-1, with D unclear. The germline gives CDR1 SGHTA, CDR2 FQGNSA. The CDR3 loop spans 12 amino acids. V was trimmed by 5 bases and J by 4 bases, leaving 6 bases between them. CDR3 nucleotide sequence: TGTGCCAGCAGCCTGGTTTACAATGAGCAGTTCTTC. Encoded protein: CASSLVYNEQFF. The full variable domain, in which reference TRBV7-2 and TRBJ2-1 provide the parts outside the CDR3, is GAGVSQSPSNKVTEKGKDVELRCDPISGHTALYWYRQSLGQGLEFLIYFQGNSAPDKSGLPSDRFSAERTGGSVSTLTIQRTQQEDSAVYLCASSLVYNEQFFGPGTRLTVL.

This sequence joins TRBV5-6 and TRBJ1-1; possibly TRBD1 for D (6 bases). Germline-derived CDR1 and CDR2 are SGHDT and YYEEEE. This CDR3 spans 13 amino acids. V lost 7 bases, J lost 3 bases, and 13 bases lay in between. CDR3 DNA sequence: TGTGCCAGCGGCAGGGGCTGGGACACTGAAGCTTTCTTT. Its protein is CASGRGWDTEAFF.

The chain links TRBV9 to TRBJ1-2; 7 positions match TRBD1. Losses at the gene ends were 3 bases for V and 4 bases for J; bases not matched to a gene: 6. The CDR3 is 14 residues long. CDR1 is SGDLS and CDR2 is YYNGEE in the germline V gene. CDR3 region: CASSGIQGFYGYTF. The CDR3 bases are TGTGCCAGCAGCGGAATACAGGGGTTCTATGGCTACACCTTC. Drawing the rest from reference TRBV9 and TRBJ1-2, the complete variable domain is DSGVTQTPKHLITATGQRVTLRCSPRSGDLSVYWYQQSLDQGLQFLIQYYNGEERAKGNILERFSAQQFPDLHSELNLSSLELGDSALYFCASSGIQGFYGYTFGSGTRLTVV.

CDR3 amino acids: CASSADWAYEQYF. The CDR3 DNA follows: TGTGCCAGCAGCGCGGACTGGGCCTACGAGCAGTACTTC. This rearrangement joins TRBV5-4 to TRBJ2-7; weak D call: TRBD2 (5 bases). V was cut by 4 bases and J by 2 bases, with 10 bases left in between. Per germline, CDR1 SGHNT and CDR2 YYREEE (reference sequence). The CDR3 spans 13 residues. The full variable domain, its missing parts supplied by reference TRBV5-4 and TRBJ2-7, is ETGVTQSPTHLIKTRGQQVTLRCSSQSGHNTVSWYQQALGQGPQFIFQYYREEENGRGNFPPRFSGLQFPNYSSELNVNALELDDSALYLCASSADWAYEQYFGPGTRLTVT.

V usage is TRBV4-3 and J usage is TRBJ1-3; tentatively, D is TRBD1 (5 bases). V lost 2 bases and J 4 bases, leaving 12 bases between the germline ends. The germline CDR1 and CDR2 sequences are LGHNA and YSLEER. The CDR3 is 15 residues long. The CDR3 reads CASSQHGTLGNTIYF. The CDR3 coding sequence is TGCGCCAGCAGCCAACACGGGACGCTCGGAAACACCATATATTTT.

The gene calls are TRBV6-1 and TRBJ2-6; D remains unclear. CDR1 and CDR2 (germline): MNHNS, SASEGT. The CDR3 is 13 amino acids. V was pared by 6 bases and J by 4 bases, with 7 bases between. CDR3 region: CASSASGANVLTF. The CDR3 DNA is TGTGCCAGCAGCGCATCCGGGGCCAACGTCCTGACTTTC.

The CDR3 DNA follows: TGCGCCAGCAGCTCCATACCCTCGGGACTGGCAAACACCGGGGAGCTGTTTTTT. Translated, it gives CASSSIPSGLANTGELFF. This sequence joins TRBV5-1 and TRBJ2-2; D is possibly TRBD2 (6 bases). In germline, CDR1 is SGHRS, CDR2 YFSETQ. Trimming pared 3 bases from V and 2 bases from J, leaving 20 bases between. This CDR3 has 18 amino acids.

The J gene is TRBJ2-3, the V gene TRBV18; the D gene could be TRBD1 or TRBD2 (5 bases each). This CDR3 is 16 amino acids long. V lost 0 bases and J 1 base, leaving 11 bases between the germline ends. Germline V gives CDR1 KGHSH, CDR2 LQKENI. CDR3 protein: CASSPPHGGGTDTQYF. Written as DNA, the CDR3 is TGTGCCAGCTCACCACCCCATGGGGGTGGCACAGATACGCAGTATTTT.

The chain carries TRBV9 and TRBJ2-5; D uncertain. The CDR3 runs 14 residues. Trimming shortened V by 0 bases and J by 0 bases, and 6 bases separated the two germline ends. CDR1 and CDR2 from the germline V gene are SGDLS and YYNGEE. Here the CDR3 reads CASSVEGYQETQYF. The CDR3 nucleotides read TGTGCCAGCAGCGTAGAAGGCTACCAAGAGACCCAGTACTTC.

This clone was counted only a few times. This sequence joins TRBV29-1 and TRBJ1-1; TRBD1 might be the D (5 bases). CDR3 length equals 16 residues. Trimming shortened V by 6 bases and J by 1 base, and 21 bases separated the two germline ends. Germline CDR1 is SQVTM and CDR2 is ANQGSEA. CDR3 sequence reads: CSVRDPQGRGNTEAFF. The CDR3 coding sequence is TGCAGCGTCCGCGATCCCCAGGGACGGGGGAACACTGAAGCTTTCTTT.

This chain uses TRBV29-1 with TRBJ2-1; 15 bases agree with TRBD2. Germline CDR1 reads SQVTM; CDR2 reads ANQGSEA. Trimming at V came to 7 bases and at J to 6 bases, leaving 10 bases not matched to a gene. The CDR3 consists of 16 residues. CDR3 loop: CSARLWTSGRANEQFF. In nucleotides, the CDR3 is TGCAGCGCCCGACTTTGGACTAGCGGGAGGGCCAATGAGCAGTTCTTC.

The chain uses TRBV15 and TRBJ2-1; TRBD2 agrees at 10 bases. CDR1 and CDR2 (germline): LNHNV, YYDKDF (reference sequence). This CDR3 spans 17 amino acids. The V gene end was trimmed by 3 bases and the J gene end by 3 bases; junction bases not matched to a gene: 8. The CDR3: CATSRDGSSGSYNEQFF. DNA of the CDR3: TGTGCCACCAGCAGGGACGGTTCTAGCGGGAGCTACAATGAGCAGTTCTTC.

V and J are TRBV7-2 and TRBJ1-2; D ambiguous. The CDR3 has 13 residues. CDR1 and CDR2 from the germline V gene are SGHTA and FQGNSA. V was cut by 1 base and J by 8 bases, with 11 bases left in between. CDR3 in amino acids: CASSLDFFRGYTF. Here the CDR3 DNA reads TGTGCCAGCAGCTTAGATTTCTTCCGGGGCTACACCTTC.

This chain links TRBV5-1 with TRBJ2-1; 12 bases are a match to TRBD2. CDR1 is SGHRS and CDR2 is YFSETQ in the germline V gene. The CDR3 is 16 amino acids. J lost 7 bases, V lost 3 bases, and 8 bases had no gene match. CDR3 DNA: TGCGCCAGCAGCTATAGGACTAGCGGGATGAATAATGAGCAGTTCTTC. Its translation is CASSYRTSGMNNEQFF.

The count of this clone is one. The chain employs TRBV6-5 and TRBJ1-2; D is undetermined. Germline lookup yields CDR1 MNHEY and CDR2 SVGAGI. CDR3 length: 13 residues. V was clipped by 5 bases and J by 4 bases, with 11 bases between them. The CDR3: CASSREHSYGYTF. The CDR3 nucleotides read TGTGCCAGCAGTAGGGAACACTCCTATGGCTACACCTTC.

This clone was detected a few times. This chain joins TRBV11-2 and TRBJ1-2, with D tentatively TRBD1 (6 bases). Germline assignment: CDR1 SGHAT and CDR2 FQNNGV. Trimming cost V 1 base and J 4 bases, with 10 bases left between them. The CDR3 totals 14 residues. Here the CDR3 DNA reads TGTGCCAGCAGCTTAGGGACAGACAGCTATGGCTACACCTTC. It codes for CASSLGTDSYGYTF.

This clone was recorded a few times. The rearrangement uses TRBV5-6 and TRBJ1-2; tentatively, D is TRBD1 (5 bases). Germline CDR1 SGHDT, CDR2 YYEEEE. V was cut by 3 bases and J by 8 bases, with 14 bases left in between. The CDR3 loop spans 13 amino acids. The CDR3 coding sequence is TGTGCCAGCAGCTCCAACGGGGCGGGAGGCTACACCTTC. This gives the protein CASSSNGAGGYTF. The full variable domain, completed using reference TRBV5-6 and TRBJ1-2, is DAGVTQSPTHLIKTRGQQVTLRCSPKSGHDTVSWYQQALGQGPQFIFQYYEEEERQRGNFPDRFSGHQFPNYSSELNVNALLLGDSALYLCASSSNGAGGYTFGSGTRLTVV.

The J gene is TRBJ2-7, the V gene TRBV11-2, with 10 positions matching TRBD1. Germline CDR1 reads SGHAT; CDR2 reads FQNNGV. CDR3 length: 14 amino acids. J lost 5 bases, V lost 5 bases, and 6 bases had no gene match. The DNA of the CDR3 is TGTGCCAGCAGCCCCAGACAGGGGGCCCACGAGCAGTACGTC. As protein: CASSPRQGAHEQYV.

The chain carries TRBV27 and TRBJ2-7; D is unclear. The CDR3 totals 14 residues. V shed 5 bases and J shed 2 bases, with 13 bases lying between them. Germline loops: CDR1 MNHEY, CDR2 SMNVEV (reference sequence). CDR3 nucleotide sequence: TGTGCCAGCAGTAGCCAGGTGATGGCCTACGAGCAGTACTTC. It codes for CASSSQVMAYEQYF.

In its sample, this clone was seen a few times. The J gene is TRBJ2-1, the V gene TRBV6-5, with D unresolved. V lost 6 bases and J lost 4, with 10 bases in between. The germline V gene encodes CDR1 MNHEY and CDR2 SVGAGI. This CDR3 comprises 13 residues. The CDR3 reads CASRISPYNEQFF. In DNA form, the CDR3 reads TGTGCCAGCAGGATTTCACCATACAATGAGCAGTTCTTC.

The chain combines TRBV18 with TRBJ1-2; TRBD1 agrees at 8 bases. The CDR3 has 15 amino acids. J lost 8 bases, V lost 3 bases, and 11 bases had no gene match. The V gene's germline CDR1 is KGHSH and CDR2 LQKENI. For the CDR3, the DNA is TGTGCCAGCTCACCCGTACAGGGGGGAGTTAAAGGCTACACCTTC. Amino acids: CASSPVQGGVKGYTF. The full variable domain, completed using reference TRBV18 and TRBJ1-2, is NAGVMQNPRHLVRRRGQEARLRCSPMKGHSHVYWYRQLPEEGLKFMVYLQKENIIDESGMPKERFSAEFPKEGPSILRIQQVVRGDSAAYFCASSPVQGGVKGYTFGSGTRLTVV.

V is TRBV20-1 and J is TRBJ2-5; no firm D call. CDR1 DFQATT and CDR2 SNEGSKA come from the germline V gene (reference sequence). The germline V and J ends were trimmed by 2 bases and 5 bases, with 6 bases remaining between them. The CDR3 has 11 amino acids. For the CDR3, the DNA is TGCAGTGCTAGATCCGATGAGACCCAGTACTTC. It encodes CSARSDETQYF.